This TCR beta chain came from a study of quantifying T cell responses using KT2 cells. Study context: cDNA was made from DNase-treated RNA using alpha and beta constant primers.

The CDR3 runs 16 residues. Germline CDR1 and CDR2: SGHTA and FQGTGA. The V segment lost 5 bases and the J segment 2 bases; nucleotides outside the gene matches: 8. This clonotype turned up a few times. A single-stranded UMI oligo with SP2 sequence was ligated to cDNA 3' ends. First-round PCR used 4 to 5 cycles and beta primers RC1.1 and RC1.2 covering TRBC1 and TRBC2. MiXCR was run by TCRdb on the UMI-ligation and nested PCR reads, yielding one entry per CDR3 protein. Here the sample spans about 30,000 distinct CDR3 sequences, about 7.1% being singletons. The sequenced sample was PBMCs spiked with cells of the T cell clone KT2. V usage is TRBV7-3 and J usage is TRBJ2-3; 9 nucleotides match TRBD2. The source is a human donor. In DNA form, the CDR3 reads TGTGCCAGCAGCCCCCGAGCGGGAGGTCCCACAGATACGCAGTATTTT. This translates into CASSPRAGGPTDTQYF. The full variable domain, with the rest looked up from reference TRBV7-3 and TRBJ2-3, is GAGVSQTPSNKVTEKGKYVELRCDPISGHTALYWYRQSLGQGPEFLIYFQGTGAADDSGLPNDRFFAVRPEGSVSTLKIQRTERGDSAVYLCASSPRAGGPTDTQYFGPGTRLTVL.